This paragraph reports one TCR beta chain. This clonotype was seen a few times. Its cognate antigen has yet to be identified. No quality values exist for individual bases; no much larger clone is one base distant. The method was 5' RACE. Reads for this sample came from an Illumina HiSeq 2500. A second PCR of roughly 6 to 11 cycles was performed with a sample-barcoded 5' primer and a J-beta primer mix. Each TCR beta cDNA molecule received a unique molecular identifier from a template-switch 5' adaptor carrying 12 random nucleotides. At least 2.5 million CDR3-containing paired-end reads were obtained from each sample. The Mint cDNA synthesis kit, primed by a TRBC-specific oligonucleotide, was used to synthesize first-strand cDNA from all RNA. After uracil-DNA glycosylase treatment, a first 18-cycle PCR used universal primers M1SS and BC2_uni_R on all cDNA. The published analysis was carried out like this. For normalization, 1 million high-quality reads were randomly selected from each sample, with every read carrying a distinct molecular identifier. Reads sharing molecular identifiers were discarded rather than binned into consensus sequences. MiTCR, with a Q25 quality threshold and the strictest error-elimination algorithm, was used for CDR3 identification, clonotype clustering and error correction. Lower-bound total TCR beta diversity was estimated with a nonparametric unseen species model using Euler transformation. The public reads were reprocessed in TCRdb via fastp at Q25 and MiXCR, keeping in-frame beta chains. One record per CDR3 amino acid sequence lists the most common genes and DNA. The authors' filters were not applied to this entry. The sample table lists about 1.6 million distinct CDR3 sequences, about 35% of them with a count of one. The ten largest clones add up to roughly 12% of the sample.

Systemically healthy Caucasian individuals from Russia, 35 to 50 in total and aged 6 to 90 years, were included as donors. Ten milliliters of peripheral blood were drawn from each donor into EDTA-treated Vacutainer tubes. Ficoll-Paque density-gradient centrifugation was used to isolate PBMCs, with at least 6.5 million obtained per sample. Trizol reagent was used to extract total RNA from PBMCs, with at least 6 micrograms per sample. The percentages of naive CD45RAhigh/CD27high T cells were determined by flow cytometry on a PBMC aliquot from every donor. The data were taken from a study of blood T cells in healthy people across ages (dated by TCRdb to the mid-2010s). For context, the study as a whole: Template switching captured roughly one uniquely barcoded TCR beta cDNA molecule per two T cells in model experiments. To avoid experimental bias, donors of different ages were distributed randomly across sequencing lanes. The donors were divided into four age groups: young (average roughly 17 years), middle-aged (approximately 39), aged (roughly 66) and long-lived (about 84). To track age-related changes in TCR beta repertoire diversity, the study relied on deep sequencing normalized with unique cDNA molecular identifiers. Using the same blood draw, the study looked at two additional independent replicas of 1 million unique cDNA reads for two donors, one aged 18 to 30 and the other aged 80 or older. General study outcomes and caveats: As age increased, observed TCR beta diversity per million T cells dropped in a roughly linear way, and a significant reduction was already evident by age about 40. Observed TCR beta diversity correlated strongly with the percentage of naive T cells measured by flow cytometry. Estimates of total diversity based on one million sequenced T cells were regarded as lower bounds and as underestimates. The long-lived group showed more naive CD4+ T cells, fewer expanded clones and increased TCR diversity than the aged group, suggesting age selection. Bulk unsorted PBMC profiling prevented conclusive comparison of naive and antigen-experienced compartments. Because donor CMV infection status was unknown, age-related changes in expanded clonotypes were potentially confounded.

CDR1 and CDR2 were assigned from the germline V gene as SQVTM and ANQGSEA. Taken from cysteine to phenylalanine, the CDR3 has 14 residues. Here the CDR3 DNA is all that survives: 42 bases in frame from base 1. At the junction V is shortened by 4 bases and J by 4 bases; bases outside the gene matches: 5. This chain joins TRBV29-1 to TRBJ2-1, and TRBD2 aligns with 9 junction nucleotides. This clonotype was obtained from a woman aged 25 to 39 in good health. Input material: blood. The sequence in DNA is TGCAGCGTTGGACCAGCGGGAGGTTACAATGAGCAGTTCTTC. The translation is CSVGPAGGYNEQFF.